This TCR beta chain was captured by sequencing in a study of T cell responses to AZD1222 COVID-19 vaccine (dated by TCRdb to the early 2020s). At the level of the whole study: TCR sequencing covered more than 230 trial participants: 207 given two doses of AZD1222 and 26 given two doses of MenACWY control vaccine. Enrollment into the trials was organized by age into subgroups of 18-55, 56-69 and 70-plus years, and those subgroups contained 148, 28 and 57 TCR-sequenced participants, respectively.

Study-wide findings and limitations: The vaccine-associated CD4 TCRs covered the entire spike protein, and the dominant responses fell in regions 160-218 and 743-854. Conclusions about previously exposed vaccinees are limited because only six or seven AZD1222 recipients were SARS-CoV-2 seropositive at baseline. Participants were mostly white British, with more females than males. The authors suggested clonal diversity may have been underestimated. Because no day 14 peak-response samples were available, repertoires were characterized only after the peak T cell response. Nearly half of unique spike-specific TCRs reportedly recognized epitopes outside regions mutated in the B.1.351 and B.1.1.7 variants. In the small 56-69-year group, the increase in depth fell short of significance, most likely because of low power. After two AZD1222 doses, spike-specific TCR breadth and depth were significantly higher than at day 0 and than in MenACWY recipients.

The CDR3 measures 13 amino acids from cysteine to phenylalanine. Only the CDR3 portion is preserved as DNA: 39 bases, with reading frame beginning at the first base. The germline V end is reduced by 5 bases and the J end by 8 bases; junction bases left unmatched: 6. CDR1 and CDR2 (MRHNA, SNTAGT) derive from the germline V gene. The time point tag for this specimen amounts to: about 28 days (+/-7) after the second vaccine dose. What this sample's treatment or condition label stands for: meningococcal conjugate vaccine given as trial control. Vaccinee samples were obtained from the UK trials COV001 and COV002, which included a single-blind randomized controlled phase 2/3 trial of AZD1222 (ChAdOx1 nCoV-19) in healthy adults. For TCRbeta chain sequencing, PBMC samples were collected from trial participants at day 0 and at day 28 after the second dose. The CDR3 regions of human TCRbeta chains were subjected to immunosequencing. As for how the authors treated the data: TCRs in the repertoires were compared against a reference library of SARS-CoV-2-specific TCRs that had been generated with the MIRA antigen-specificity platform. Breadth was defined as the fraction of unique TCRs that were SARS-CoV-2-associated. Depth was defined as the fraction of total T cells that were SARS-CoV-2-associated. Using the MIRA data, each spike-specific TCR was mapped to the spike region that the TCR reacts to and placed in a CD4 or CD8 class. Log10-transformed breadth and depth values were compared by one-way ANOVA with Sidak's multiple comparisons tests. TCRdb obtained this table from immuneACCESS and retained in-frame rearrangements with V and J assigned. These tables miss some clones; where compared with another copy, unresolved V genes account for less than half of the shortfall, and the remainder is unexplained. The D gene and trimming were derived from the DNA, and the V and J assignments and clone size from that table. Counted in this sample were roughly 200,000 clones; more than 80% of them appeared once. Approximately 4% of the sample is held by the ten biggest clonotypes.

A word on this clone: Its antigen is unknown. No base quality information exists; no much larger clone differs at one position.

The specimen was peripheral blood, collected 28 days after the second dose of the MenACWY control vaccine. This TCR was sampled from an adult who received the MenACWY meningococcal vaccine as a control. This chain joins TRBV6-4 to TRBJ1-2, with 9 central nucleotides matching TRBD1. The CDR3 sequence is CASSPGQGLGYTF. DNA sequence: TGTGCCAGCAGTCCGGGACAGGGATTAGGCTACACCTTC.